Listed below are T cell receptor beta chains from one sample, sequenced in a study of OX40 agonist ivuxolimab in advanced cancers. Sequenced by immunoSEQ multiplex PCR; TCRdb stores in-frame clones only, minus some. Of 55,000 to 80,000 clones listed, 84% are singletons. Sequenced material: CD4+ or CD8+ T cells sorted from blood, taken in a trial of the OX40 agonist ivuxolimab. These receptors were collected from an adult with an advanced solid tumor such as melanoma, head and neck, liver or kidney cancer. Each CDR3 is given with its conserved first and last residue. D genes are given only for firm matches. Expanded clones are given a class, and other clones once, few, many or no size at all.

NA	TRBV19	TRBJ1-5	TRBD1	CASHETGRVQPQHF	TGTGCCAGCCACGAGACAGGGAGGGTCCAGCCCCAGCATTTT
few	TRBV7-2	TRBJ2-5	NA	CASNYLWGFWETQYF	TGTGCCAGCAACTACTTGTGGGGGTTTTGGGAGACCCAGTACTTC
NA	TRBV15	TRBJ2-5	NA	CATSRKQGSETQYF	TGTGCCACCAGCAGGAAACAGGGATCGGAGACCCAGTACTTC
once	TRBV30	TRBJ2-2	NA	CAWRGGGYTGELFF	TGTGCCTGGAGGGGGGGCGGATACACCGGGGAGCTGTTTTTT
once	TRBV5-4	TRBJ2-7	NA	CASGQKGGSYEQYF	TGTGCCAGCGGACAAAAGGGAGGTTCCTACGAGCAGTACTTC
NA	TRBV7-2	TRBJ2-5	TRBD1	CASSSGTGGLGETQYF	TGTGCCAGCAGCTCCGGGACAGGGGGCCTCGGCGAGACCCAGTACTTC
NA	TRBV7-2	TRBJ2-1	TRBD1	CASSLARGGHNEQFF	TGTGCCAGCAGCTTAGCGCGAGGGGGCCACAATGAGCAGTTCTTC
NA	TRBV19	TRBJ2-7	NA	CASSTGHSYEQYF	TGTGCCAGTAGTACAGGCCACTCCTACGAGCAGTACTTC
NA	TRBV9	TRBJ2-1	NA	CASSVDLSSYNEQFF	TGTGCCAGCAGCGTAGACCTTAGCTCCTACAATGAGCAGTTCTTC
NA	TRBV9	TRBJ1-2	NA	CASSALFNYGYTF	TGTGCCAGCAGCGCCCTCTTTAACTATGGCTACACCTTC
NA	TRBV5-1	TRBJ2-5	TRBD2	CASSSSEAGVETQYF	TGCGCCAGCAGCTCGTCCGAGGCGGGGGTAGAGACCCAGTACTTC
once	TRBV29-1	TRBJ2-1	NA	CSVRGRRLDEQFF	TGCAGCGTTCGGGGCCGGAGATTAGATGAGCAGTTCTTC
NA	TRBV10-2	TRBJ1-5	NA	CASSESSDRNGQPQHF	TGCGCCAGCAGTGAGTCCTCGGACCGGAACGGTCAGCCCCAGCATTTT
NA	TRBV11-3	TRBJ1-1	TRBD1	CASRGRDSESRHTEAFF	TGTGCCAGCAGAGGCCGGGACAGTGAATCGAGGCACACTGAAGCTTTCTTT
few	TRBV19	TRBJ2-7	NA	CASEAGTHEQYF	TGTGCCAGTGAGGCAGGGACCCACGAGCAGTACTTC
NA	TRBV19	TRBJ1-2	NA	CASSIGRTGKVGYTF	TGTGCCAGTAGTATAGGGAGAACAGGGAAAGTTGGCTACACCTTC
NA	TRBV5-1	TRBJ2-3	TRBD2	CASSPAGRSTDTQYF	TGCGCCAGCAGCCCAGCGGGACGGAGCACAGATACGCAGTATTTT
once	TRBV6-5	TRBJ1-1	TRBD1	CASRMDRGSTEAFF	TGTGCCAGCAGAATGGACAGGGGATCGACTGAAGCTTTCTTT
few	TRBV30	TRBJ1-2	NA	CAFKVNYGYTF	TGTGCCTTCAAGGTCAACTATGGCTACACCTTC
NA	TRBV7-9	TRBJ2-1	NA	CASSYLGHYNEQFF	TGTGCCAGCAGCTACTTGGGACACTACAATGAGCAGTTCTTC
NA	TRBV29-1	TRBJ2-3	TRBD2	CSVEKRGADTQYF	TGCAGCGTTGAAAAGCGGGGGGCAGATACGCAGTATTTT
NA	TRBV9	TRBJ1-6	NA	CASSVGGGPSSPLHF	TGTGCCAGCAGCGTAGGTGGAGGGCCCAGTTCACCCCTCCACTTT
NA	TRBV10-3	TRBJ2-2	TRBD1	CAISGQGATGELFF	TGTGCCATCAGTGGACAGGGTGCCACCGGGGAGCTGTTTTTT
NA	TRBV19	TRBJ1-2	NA	CASSPSRLQSHYGYTF	TGTGCCAGTAGCCCTAGCCGGCTCCAGAGCCACTATGGCTACACCTTC
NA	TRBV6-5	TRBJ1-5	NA	CASSPRLSNQPQHF	TGTGCCAGCAGTCCCCGGTTGAGCAATCAGCCCCAGCATTTT
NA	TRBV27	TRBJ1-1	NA	CASSPLGRGGITEAFF	TGTGCCAGCAGTCCCCTCGGGAGGGGGGGCATTACTGAAGCTTTCTTT
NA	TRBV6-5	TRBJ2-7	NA	CASSFTGNSYEQYF	TGTGCCAGCAGTTTTACAGGGAACTCCTACGAGCAGTACTTC
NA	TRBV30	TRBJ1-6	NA	CAWSVRRSGSDNSPLHF	TGTGCCTGGAGTGTACGTCGATCGGGATCAGATAATTCACCCCTCCACTTT
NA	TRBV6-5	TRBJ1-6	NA	CASSYSRGVNSPLHF	TGTGCCAGCAGTTACTCCAGGGGTGTTAATTCACCCCTCCACTTT
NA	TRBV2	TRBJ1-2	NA	CATGGGYTF	TGTGCCACCGGGGGGGGCTACACCTTC
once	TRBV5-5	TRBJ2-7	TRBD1	CASSVNRGYEQYF	TGTGCCAGCAGCGTTAACAGGGGCTACGAGCAGTACTTC
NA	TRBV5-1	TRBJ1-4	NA	CASSLTVSAHEKLFF	TGCGCCAGCAGCTTGACAGTCTCGGCTCATGAAAAACTGTTTTTT
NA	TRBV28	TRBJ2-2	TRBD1	CASSLGDRGAGELFF	TGTGCCAGCAGTCTCGGGGACAGGGGGGCCGGGGAGCTGTTTTTT
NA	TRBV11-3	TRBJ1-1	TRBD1	CASSARQGGAFF	TGTGCCAGCAGCGCCAGACAGGGGGGCGCTTTCTTT
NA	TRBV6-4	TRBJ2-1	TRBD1	CASSDSTGGYGNEQFF	TGTGCCAGCAGTGACTCGACAGGGGGATATGGCAATGAGCAGTTCTTC
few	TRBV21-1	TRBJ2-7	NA	CASIPAEQYF	TGTGCCAGCATCCCCGCCGAGCAGTACTTC
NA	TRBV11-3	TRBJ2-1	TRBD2	CASSLVSGRAGNEQFF	TGTGCCAGCAGCTTAGTAAGCGGGAGGGCGGGTAATGAGCAGTTCTTC
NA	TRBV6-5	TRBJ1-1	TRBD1	CASSSWTGGKNTEAFF	TGTGCCAGCAGTTCTTGGACAGGGGGCAAGAACACTGAAGCTTTCTTT
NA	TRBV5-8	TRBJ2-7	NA	CASSLVRVTSYEQYF	TGTGCCAGCAGCTTGGTCAGGGTCACCTCCTACGAGCAGTACTTC
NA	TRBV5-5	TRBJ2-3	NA	CASSAGTFLSMDTQYF	TGTGCCAGCAGCGCCGGGACATTCCTGTCTATGGATACGCAGTATTTT
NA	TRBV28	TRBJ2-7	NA	CASSTLSPYEQYF	TGTGCCAGCAGCACCCTTAGTCCCTACGAGCAGTACTTC
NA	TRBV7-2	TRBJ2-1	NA	CASSSAASSYNEQFF	TGTGCCAGCAGTTCCGCCGCTAGCTCCTACAATGAGCAGTTCTTC
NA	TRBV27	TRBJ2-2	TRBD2	CASSVSGTRRAGELFF	TGTGCCAGCAGTGTCTCCGGGACTAGACGGGCCGGGGAGCTGTTTTTT
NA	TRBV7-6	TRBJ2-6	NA	CASKSAGANVLTF	TGTGCCAGCAAGTCGGCTGGGGCCAACGTCCTGACTTTC
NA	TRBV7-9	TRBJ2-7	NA	CASSLESGRGPAYEQYF	TGTGCCAGCAGCTTAGAGTCAGGTCGGGGTCCTGCCTACGAGCAGTACTTC
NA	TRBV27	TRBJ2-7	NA	CASSTQPGRSYEQYF	TGTGCCAGCAGTACGCAACCGGGACGGAGTTACGAGCAGTACTTC
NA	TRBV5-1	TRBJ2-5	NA	CASSLSTSGYQETQYF	TGCGCCAGCAGCCTTTCCACCTCCGGGTACCAAGAGACCCAGTACTTC
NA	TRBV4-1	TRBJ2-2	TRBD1	CASSKGQGVTTGELFF	TGCGCCAGCAGCAAGGGACAGGGCGTAACTACCGGGGAGCTGTTTTTT
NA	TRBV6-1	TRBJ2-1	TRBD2	CASIGLAKNEQFF	TGTGCCAGCATAGGACTAGCGAAGAATGAGCAGTTCTTC
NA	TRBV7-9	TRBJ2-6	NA	CASSLEGDWANVLTF	TGTGCCAGCAGCTTAGAGGGGGACTGGGCCAACGTCCTGACTTTC
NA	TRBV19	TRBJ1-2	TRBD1	CASSMGPGGSYGYTF	TGTGCCAGTAGTATGGGTCCAGGGGGGAGCTATGGCTACACCTTC